These 13 T cell receptor beta chains were all obtained from the same sample, sequenced in a study of tumor-infiltrating lymphocytes in primary liver carcinoma. TCR beta cDNA was prepared out of around 460 ng total RNA by means of a constant-region primer. TCR beta libraries came from three nested multiplex PCR rounds using slightly modified ARM-PCR. The opening two PCR rounds, around 9 cycles each, paired TRBV1-TRBV30 forward primers with a C-beta reverse primer. TCRdb reprocessed the multiplex PCR reads via MiXCR and lists one record per CDR3 protein. The repertoire consists of about 310,000 distinct CDR3 sequences, with about 50% occurring once and the leading ten covering approximately 15%. The authors took blood RNA from unsorted whole blood and also extracted germline DNA. The sample consisted of peripheral blood. Source of these receptors: a woman in her twenties or thirties with primary liver carcinoma and hepatitis B virus infection.

Ten or more counts support this clonotype. The gene calls are TRBV11-2 and TRBJ2-1; D is possibly TRBD2 (5 bases). V shed 5 bases and J shed 15 bases, with 20 bases lying between them. The CDR3 spans 13 residues. The germline V gene encodes CDR1 SGHAT and CDR2 FQNNGV. The DNA for the CDR3 is TGTGCCAGCAGCCGGGGAGTTCAGTTTGATCCGTTCTTC. It translates to CASSRGVQFDPFF.

The chain is built from TRBV28 and TRBJ2-2; 7 nucleotides line up with TRBD1. The germline CDR1 and CDR2 sequences are MDHEN and SYDVKM. V shed 9 bases and J 7 bases; nucleotides not matched to a gene: 11. The CDR3 covers 14 residues. In DNA form, the CDR3 reads TGTGCCAGGAGTCTACAGGGGTTCAGCGGGGAGCTGTTTTTT. Protein sequence: CARSLQGFSGELFF.

This clonotype was counted once. A read error may produce the germline difference seen at one junction end. The chain's CDR3 is CASSHQRVGDEQFF. Written as DNA, the CDR3 is TGTGCTAGCAGCCATCAGCGGGTTGGTGATGAGCAGTTCTTC. The chain is built from TRBV11-2 and TRBJ2-1, with D perhaps matching TRBD2 (6 bases). There are 14 residues in the CDR3. The germline CDR1 and CDR2 sequences are SGHAT and FQNNGV.

As to this clonotype: Without the conserved terminal phenylalanine or tryptophan, this CDR3 likely stems from a read error. The rearrangement joins TRBV10-3 to TRBJ1-2; 9 bases map to TRBD1. The V and J ends lost 2 bases and 5 bases, in that order; junction bases with no gene match: 12. CDR1 is ENHRY, CDR2 SYGVKD, per germline. The CDR3 totals 17 residues. The CDR3 region is CAISERGAGTGTYGYTV. The CDR3 bases are TGTGCCATCAGTGAGAGAGGGGCAGGGACAGGGACGTATGGCTACACCGTC.

The V call is TRBV5-4, the J call TRBJ2-7; maybe TRBD2 (5 bases). Germline V gene sequence: CDR1 SGHNT, CDR2 YYREEE (reference sequence). This CDR3 has 17 amino acids. V lost 4 bases and J lost 4, with 24 bases in between. The CDR3 loop reads CASSPSEAGGSTYEQYF. The DNA for the CDR3 is TGTGCCAGCAGCCCCTCTGAGGCCGGTGGGAGTACATACGAGCAGTACTTC.

Comment on this clonotype: This CDR3 fails to terminate in the conserved phenylalanine or tryptophan, so it likely reflects a read error. The chain couples TRBV12-3 or TRBV12-4 to TRBJ1-1; no firm D call. The CDR3 runs 14 residues. Here the CDR3 reads CTSSPSPGGTKAFI. In DNA form, the CDR3 reads TGTACCAGCAGCCCATCACCAGGAGGTACTAAAGCTTTCATT.

This clonotype has at least ten counts. The CDR3 loop is CASRGPNTETEAFF. CDR3 nucleotide sequence: TGTGCCAGCAGGGGGCCAAATACGGAAACTGAAGCTTTCTTT. J is TRBJ1-1 and V is TRBV7-9; D is perhaps TRBD1 (5 bases). The CDR3 is made up of 14 amino acids. V lost 6 bases to trimming and J lost 5 bases, with 16 bases between them. Germline values: CDR1 SEHNR, CDR2 FQNEAQ (reference sequence).

Concerning this clonotype: The CDR3 end shows no conserved phenylalanine or tryptophan, and so a read error is likely. It is unclear where the CDR3 begins or ends on the DNA, so no DNA is shown, and the CDR3 is as TCRdb lists it. The V call is TRBV12-3 or TRBV12-4, the J call TRBJ1-2; the DNA was not used to check the table's D call, TRBD1. With termini counted, the CDR3 has 14 amino acids. This CDR3 is CASSLRTGTEGYAI.

About this clonotype: A much larger clone differs by one base, so this may be a read error. As the CDR3 is not closed by the conserved phenylalanine or tryptophan, this likely results from a read error. J is TRBJ2-2 and V is TRBV29-1, with TRBD1 identical over 9 bases. V shed 7 bases, J shed 6 bases, and the junction held 9 bases outside the gene matches. Germline V gene lookup returns CDR1 SQVTM and CDR2 ANQGSEA. The CDR3 extends over 14 amino acids. CDR3 in DNA: TGCAGCGCCTCCGGGACAGGGAGCCCCGGGGAGCTGTTTCTT. It yields the protein CSASGTGSPGELFL.

About this clonotype itself: A read error may account for a junction end that differs from germline. The genes are TRBV29-1 and TRBJ2-6, with TRBD2 identical over 7 bases. CDR3 length: 16 amino acids. Germline V gene lookup returns CDR1 SQVTM and CDR2 ANQGSEA. CDR3 coding DNA: TGCGGCGTCCCACTGGAGCGGGACTCTGGGGCCAACGTCATGACTTTC. It is translated as CGVPLERDSGANVMTF.

As for this clonotype: This could be a read error, since a much larger clone is one nucleotide away. This chain links TRBV11-2 with TRBJ2-1; D gene unclear. This CDR3 has 12 residues. CDR1 is SGHAT, CDR2 FQNNGV, per germline. CDR3 sequence reads: CASSLARNGQFF. The CDR3 DNA is TGTGCCAGCAGCTTAGCCCGCAATGGGCAGTTCTTC.

Turning to this clonotype: A much larger clonotype is one base distant, so this may be a read error. The chain couples TRBV29-1 to TRBJ2-7; D is unresolved. The germline V gene encodes CDR1 SQVTM and CDR2 ANQGSEA. The CDR3 totals 12 residues. The CDR3 region has the DNA TGCAGCGTTGAAGACAGGTCCTACGAGCAGAACTTC. It yields the protein CSVEDRSYEQNF.

The rearrangement links TRBV6-5 to TRBJ2-2; maybe TRBD2 (5 bases). Trimming removed 8 bases at V and 1 base at J, with 11 bases between. Germline-derived CDR1 and CDR2 are MNHEY and SVGAGI. This CDR3 contains 14 residues. The chain's CDR3 is CASRRTMNTGELFF. The CDR3 coding sequence is TGTGCCAGCCGGAGGACGATGAACACCGGGGAGCTGTTTTTT.